Shown below are 5 T cell receptor beta chains from a single sample sequenced in a study of human T cells and chemical hapten exposure. TCRdb ran MiXCR on the RACE reads and lists one entry per CDR3 protein. This table holds approximately 79,000 distinct CDR3 sequences, about a tenth found once. Specified time point: patch test 1, 2 weeks after DPC sensitization. This sample's treatment: therapeutic diphenylcyclopropenone sensitization with weekly scalp DPC. The sequences come from whole blood, collected in connection with sensitization to the hapten diphenylcyclopropenone (DPC). All receptors come from a woman aged 45-60 years with alopecia areata. Some clones in this sample may be carry-over from other donors' samples.

This chain connects TRBV28 to TRBJ2-7; weak D call: TRBD1 (6 bases). The germline CDR1 and CDR2 sequences are MDHEN and SYDVKM. V was trimmed by 5 bases and J by 0 bases, leaving 8 bases between them. This CDR3 contains 13 residues. The CDR3 nucleotides read TGTGCCAGCAGTCAGGGGCGCTCCTACGAGCAGTACTTC. Translated, it gives CASSQGRSYEQYF.

V gene TRBV6-6 combines with J gene TRBJ1-1; D is ambiguous. The germline V gene encodes CDR1 MNHNY and CDR2 SVGAGI (reference sequence). The CDR3 sequence is 12 residues long. Trimming left V 0 bases short and J 3 bases short, with 2 bases between. The CDR3 coding sequence is TGTGCCAGCAGTTACTCTGACACTGAAGCTTTCTTT. Translation gives CASSYSDTEAFF.

In its sample, this clonotype was seen a few times. The rearrangement uses TRBV6-6 and TRBJ2-3, with 9 bases lining up with TRBD1. The CDR3 length is 13 residues. The germline CDR1 and CDR2 sequences are MNHNY and SVGAGI (reference sequence). The V gene end was trimmed by 11 bases and the J gene end by 3 bases; junction bases not matched to a gene: 6. The CDR3 coding sequence is TGTGCCGCCCTGGACAGGGGAACAGATACGCAGTATTTT. Translation: CAALDRGTDTQYF.

In its sample, this clonotype was seen many times. J is TRBJ1-5 and V is TRBV7-6, with TRBD1 matching over 9 bases. This CDR3 contains 17 residues. In germline, CDR1 is SGHVS, CDR2 FNYEAQ. The junction had 9 bases not matched to a gene; V was cut back by 3 bases and J by 3 bases. The CDR3: CASSLLAGTGTNQPQHF. In nucleotides, the CDR3 is TGTGCCAGCAGCTTGCTCGCCGGGACAGGGACCAATCAGCCCCAGCATTTT.

This clonotype came up a few times. V is TRBV18 and J is TRBJ2-1; 12 bases agree with TRBD2. The germline gives CDR1 KGHSH, CDR2 LQKENI. The V gene end was trimmed by 2 bases and the J gene end by 9 bases; junction bases not matched to a gene: 8. The CDR3 length is 16 residues. The CDR3: CASSPNPPSGGGEQFF. Here the CDR3 DNA reads TGTGCCAGCTCACCAAATCCCCCTAGCGGGGGGGGTGAGCAGTTCTTC.